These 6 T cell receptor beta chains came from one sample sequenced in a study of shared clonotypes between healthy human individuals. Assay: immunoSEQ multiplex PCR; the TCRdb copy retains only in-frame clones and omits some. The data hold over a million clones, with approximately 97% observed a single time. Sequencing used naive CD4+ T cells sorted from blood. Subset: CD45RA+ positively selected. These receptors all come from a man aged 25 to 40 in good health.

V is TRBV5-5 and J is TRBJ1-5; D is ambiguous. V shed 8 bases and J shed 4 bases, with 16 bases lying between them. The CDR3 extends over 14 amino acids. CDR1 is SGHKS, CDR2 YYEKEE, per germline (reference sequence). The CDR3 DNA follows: TGTGCCAGAGGGTCCGGGCCTTCAAATCAGCCCCAGCATTTT. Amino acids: CARGSGPSNQPQHF. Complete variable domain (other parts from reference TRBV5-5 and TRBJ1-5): DAGVTQSPTHLIKTRGQQVTLRCSPISGHKSVSWYQQVLGQGPQFIFQYYEKEERGRGNFPDRFSARQFPNYSSELNVNALLLGDSALYLCARGSGPSNQPQHFGDGTRLSIL.

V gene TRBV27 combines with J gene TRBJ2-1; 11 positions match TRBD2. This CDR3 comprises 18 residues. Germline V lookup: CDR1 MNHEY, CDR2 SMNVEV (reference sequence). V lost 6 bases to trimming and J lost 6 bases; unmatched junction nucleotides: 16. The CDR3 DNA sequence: TGTGCCAGCAGCCGAAGGGCGGGACTAGCGGAGTACGGCAATGAGCAGTTCTTC. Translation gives CASSRRAGLAEYGNEQFF.

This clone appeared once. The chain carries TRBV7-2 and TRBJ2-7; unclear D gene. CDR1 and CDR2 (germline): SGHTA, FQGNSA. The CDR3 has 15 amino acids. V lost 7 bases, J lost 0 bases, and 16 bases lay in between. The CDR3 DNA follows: TGTGCCAGCACCCGAGGTCCCTTGAGCTCCTACGAGCAGTACTTC. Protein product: CASTRGPLSSYEQYF.

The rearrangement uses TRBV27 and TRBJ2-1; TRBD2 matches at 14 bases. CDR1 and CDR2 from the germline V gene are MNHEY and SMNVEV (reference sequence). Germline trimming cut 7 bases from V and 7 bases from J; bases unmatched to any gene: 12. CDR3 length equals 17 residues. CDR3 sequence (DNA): TGTGCCAGCATGGGACTAGCGGGAGAAAGAAGGAATAATGAGCAGTTCTTC. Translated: CASMGLAGERRNNEQFF.

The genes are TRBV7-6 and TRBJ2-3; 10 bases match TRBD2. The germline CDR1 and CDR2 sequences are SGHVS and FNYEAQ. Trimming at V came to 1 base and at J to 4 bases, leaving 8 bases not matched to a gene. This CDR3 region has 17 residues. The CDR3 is CASSLGASGSRADTQYF. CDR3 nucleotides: TGTGCCAGCAGCTTAGGGGCTAGCGGGAGTAGGGCAGATACGCAGTATTTT.

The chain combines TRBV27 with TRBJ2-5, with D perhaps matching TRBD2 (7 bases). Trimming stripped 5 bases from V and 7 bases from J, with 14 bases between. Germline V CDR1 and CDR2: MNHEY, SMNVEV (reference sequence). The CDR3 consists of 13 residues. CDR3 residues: CASSKGGAGTQYF. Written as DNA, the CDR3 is TGTGCCAGCAGTAAGGGGGGGGCTGGGACCCAGTACTTC.